The rows below give T cell receptor beta chains drawn from one sample of a study of blood T cell repertoires in COVID-19. This table comes from immunoSEQ multiplex PCR, and its TCRdb copy is limited to in-frame clones, with some not included. The data contain about 310,000 clones, 75% to 90% of them singletons. The specimen was PBMCs or T cells enriched from blood (not recorded which). These receptors were collected from a woman between 40 and 55 years old who had recovered from COVID-19. Both conserved end residues are part of each CDR3. Fields, in order: J gene, D gene, V gene, clone size, CDR3 DNA, CDR3 protein. The D gene is left open where the match is weak. Not all rows give a size; the values are once, few, many and, for expanded clones, a class.

J: TRBJ1-3; D: TRBD1; V: TRBV9; size: -; DNA: TGTGCCAGCAGCGTAGGGACAGGGATAAACACCATATATTTT; CDR3: CASSVGTGINTIYF
J: TRBJ2-3; D: TRBD1; V: TRBV7-3; size: -; DNA: TGTGCCAGCAGCCCAAGGGGACAGGAGGTAGATACGCAGTATTTT; CDR3: CASSPRGQEVDTQYF
J: TRBJ1-6; D: -; V: TRBV28; size: once; DNA: TGTGCCAGCAGTCTGAGGGGGGGCGTGGGTTCACCCCTCCACTTT; CDR3: CASSLRGGVGSPLHF
J: TRBJ1-2; D: TRBD1; V: TRBV27; size: once; DNA: TGTGCCAGCAGTTCAAACTGGGACAGGGTCTATGGCTACACCTTC; CDR3: CASSSNWDRVYGYTF
J: TRBJ2-3; D: TRBD2; V: TRBV7-2; size: -; DNA: TGTGCCAGCAGCTGGCGACTAGCGGGGAGCACAGATACGCAGTATTTT; CDR3: CASSWRLAGSTDTQYF
J: TRBJ2-1; D: TRBD2; V: TRBV7-9; size: -; DNA: TGTGCCAGCAGCTATCGGGGACTAGCGACTGACAATGAGCAGTTCTTC; CDR3: CASSYRGLATDNEQFF
J: TRBJ1-1; D: -; V: TRBV6-2/TRBV6-3; size: -; DNA: TGTGCCAGCAGTTATCAAGGGGGCACTGAAGCTTTCTTT; CDR3: CASSYQGGTEAFF
J: TRBJ2-1; D: -; V: TRBV24-1; size: -; DNA: TGTGCCACCAGTGATTTACCGGGACAAGAGCAGTTCTTC; CDR3: CATSDLPGQEQFF
J: TRBJ2-7; D: TRBD1; V: TRBV15; size: -; DNA: TGTGCCACCAGCAGAGGACGTCGGACAGGGAAAGATCGGTACGAGCAGTACTTC; CDR3: CATSRGRRTGKDRYEQYF
J: TRBJ2-1; D: TRBD2; V: TRBV6-1; size: -; DNA: TGTGCCAGCAGTGTACTAGCGGGAGGGGCGGGTACAATGGTGCAGTTCTTC; CDR3: CASSVLAGGAGTMVQFF
J: TRBJ2-1; D: TRBD2; V: TRBV27; size: -; DNA: TGTGCCAGCCGGTGGGGACTATCCTACAATGAGCAGTTCTTC; CDR3: CASRWGLSYNEQFF
J: TRBJ2-7; D: -; V: TRBV7-5; size: -; DNA: TGTGCCAGAAGCTTCAGGGGACTAGCGACCTACGAGCAGTACTTC; CDR3: CARSFRGLATYEQYF
J: TRBJ2-7; D: TRBD1; V: TRBV6-5; size: few; DNA: TGTGCCAGCAGGGCACAGGGGGCCCCCAACGAGCAGTACTTC; CDR3: CASRAQGAPNEQYF
J: TRBJ1-4; D: -; V: TRBV5-1; size: -; DNA: TGCGCCAGCAGTCCCTCCGGCAGGGTCAATGAAAAACTGTTTTTT; CDR3: CASSPSGRVNEKLFF
J: TRBJ2-1; D: TRBD2; V: TRBV30; size: -; DNA: TGTGCCTGGGTAGCGGGACGGTTGGCTGAGCAGTTCTTC; CDR3: CAWVAGRLAEQFF
J: TRBJ1-4; D: -; V: TRBV21-1; size: -; DNA: TGTGCCAGCAGCAGGGCCGAGGGCATTAATGAAAAACTGTTTTTT; CDR3: CASSRAEGINEKLFF
J: TRBJ1-5; D: -; V: TRBV12-3/TRBV12-4; size: -; DNA: TGTGCCAGCAGTTTAGGGCTAGATCAGCCCCAGCATTTT; CDR3: CASSLGLDQPQHF
J: TRBJ2-7; D: -; V: TRBV6-5; size: -; DNA: TGTGCCAGCAGTTACTCCGAGGAAGCCGCCTACGAGCAGTACTTC; CDR3: CASSYSEEAAYEQYF
J: TRBJ2-5; D: -; V: TRBV10-1; size: -; DNA: TGCGCCAGCAGCGACAATGGAACAGGGTCGAGGGAGACCCAGTACTTC; CDR3: CASSDNGTGSRETQYF
J: TRBJ2-3; D: -; V: TRBV6-1; size: few; DNA: TGTGCCAGCAGTGAAGACGACCTAGCTACAGATACGCAGTATTTT; CDR3: CASSEDDLATDTQYF
J: TRBJ2-1; D: TRBD2; V: TRBV28; size: -; DNA: TGTGCCAGCAGTACTCTTAGCGGGGGGTCCTACAATGAGCAGTTCTTC; CDR3: CASSTLSGGSYNEQFF
J: TRBJ1-1; D: TRBD1; V: TRBV18; size: -; DNA: TGTGCCAGCTCACCAACGGACAGGGGAGCGGGTGGCACTGAAGCTTTCTTT; CDR3: CASSPTDRGAGGTEAFF
J: TRBJ1-4; D: -; V: TRBV5-1; size: once; DNA: TGCGCCAGCAGCTTGGCGGGGAATGAAAAACTGTTTTTT; CDR3: CASSLAGNEKLFF
J: TRBJ1-2; D: TRBD1; V: TRBV7-2; size: once; DNA: TGTGCCAGCAGCTTCCAGGGGGCTAACTATGGCTACACCTTC; CDR3: CASSFQGANYGYTF
J: TRBJ2-4; D: TRBD1; V: TRBV4-1; size: -; DNA: TGCGCCAGCAGCCAAGATCGGGAGACAGGGGGTCTCTACTTC; CDR3: CASSQDRETGGLYF
J: TRBJ1-1; D: -; V: TRBV13; size: -; DNA: TGTGCCAGCAGCTTTGGTGCGGCGAACACTGAAGCTTTCTTT; CDR3: CASSFGAANTEAFF
J: TRBJ2-7; D: -; V: TRBV11-2; size: -; DNA: TGTGCCAGCAGCCAAGAGGTCCGAAGCTCCTACGAGCAGTACTTC; CDR3: CASSQEVRSSYEQYF
J: TRBJ2-2; D: TRBD2; V: TRBV18; size: -; DNA: TGTGCCAGCTCACCGGCGACTAGCGGGAGTGTCACCGGGGAGCTGTTTTTT; CDR3: CASSPATSGSVTGELFF
J: TRBJ1-2; D: TRBD1; V: TRBV29-1; size: once; DNA: TGCAGCGTTGGTTCGACAGGGGGCGGCTACACCTTC; CDR3: CSVGSTGGGYTF
J: TRBJ1-2; D: -; V: TRBV7-9; size: -; DNA: TGTGCCAGCAGTCGAAGCGGGGTGGATAAAACCCATGGCTACACCTTC; CDR3: CASSRSGVDKTHGYTF
J: TRBJ1-6; D: -; V: TRBV5-8; size: -; DNA: TGTGCCAGCACGCCGGGACAACGTAATTCACCCCTCCACTTT; CDR3: CASTPGQRNSPLHF
J: TRBJ2-1; D: TRBD1; V: TRBV24-1; size: -; DNA: TGTGCCACCAGTGACCAAAGGACAGGAGATTACAATGAGCAGTTCTTC; CDR3: CATSDQRTGDYNEQFF
J: TRBJ2-3; D: TRBD1; V: TRBV10-1; size: -; DNA: TGCGCCAGCAGTGATGGACAGGGAAAGGCTAGCACAGATACGCAGTATTTT; CDR3: CASSDGQGKASTDTQYF
J: TRBJ1-1; D: -; V: TRBV11-3; size: -; DNA: TGTGCCAGCAGCCTACTAAGGTACACTGAAGCTTTCTTT; CDR3: CASSLLRYTEAFF
J: TRBJ1-2; D: -; V: TRBV10-2; size: -; DNA: TGCGCCAGCACCGCCGAGGACATTTCTAACTATGGCTACACCTTC; CDR3: CASTAEDISNYGYTF
J: TRBJ2-1; D: TRBD2; V: TRBV4-1; size: -; DNA: TGCGCCAGCAGCCAAAGCGGGATTTCCTACAATGAGCAGTTCTTC; CDR3: CASSQSGISYNEQFF
J: TRBJ2-3; D: TRBD2; V: TRBV6-4; size: -; DNA: TGTGCCAGCAGTACAGGTAGCGGGAGCTCAGATACGCAGTATTTT; CDR3: CASSTGSGSSDTQYF
J: TRBJ2-1; D: -; V: TRBV27; size: -; DNA: TGTGCCAGCAGCCCCGACAGACCCTACAATGAGCAGTTCTTC; CDR3: CASSPDRPYNEQFF
J: TRBJ2-7; D: -; V: TRBV7-9; size: -; DNA: TGTGCCAGCAGCACCCAGTCGGGGCTAGCGCTTTACGAGCAGTACTTC; CDR3: CASSTQSGLALYEQYF
J: TRBJ2-7; D: TRBD1; V: TRBV7-2; size: -; DNA: TGTGCCAGCAGCACCTCAGGGGGCGGGTACGAGCAGTACTTC; CDR3: CASSTSGGGYEQYF
J: TRBJ2-2; D: TRBD2; V: TRBV19; size: -; DNA: TGTGCCAGTAGTAGTCGGGCGGGGGGACTATCCGGGGAGCTGTTTTTT; CDR3: CASSSRAGGLSGELFF
J: TRBJ2-7; D: TRBD2; V: TRBV28; size: -; DNA: TGTGCCAGCAGCCGACCGGGGGGAGCACATTCCGAGCAGTACTTC; CDR3: CASSRPGGAHSEQYF
J: TRBJ1-4; D: -; V: TRBV30; size: -; DNA: TGTGCCTGGAGCCGGGGTGATGAAAAACTGTTTTTT; CDR3: CAWSRGDEKLFF
J: TRBJ2-1; D: -; V: TRBV27; size: -; DNA: TGTGCCAGCAGTCGAGATACTCCAGGGGCCAGCTCCTACAATGAGCAGTTCTTC; CDR3: CASSRDTPGASSYNEQFF
J: TRBJ2-7; D: TRBD2; V: TRBV7-2; size: -; DNA: TGTGCCAGCAGCTTAGTCGCGGGAGGAGGCGAGCAGTACTTC; CDR3: CASSLVAGGGEQYF
J: TRBJ1-4; D: TRBD1; V: TRBV2; size: -; DNA: TGTGCCAGCGTCTACGCGGGACAGCCTAATGAAAAACTGTTTTTT; CDR3: CASVYAGQPNEKLFF
J: TRBJ1-2; D: TRBD1; V: TRBV27; size: once; DNA: TGTGCCAGCAGTCCGGGGACAGGGAAAAGGGCAATCTATGGCTACACCTTC; CDR3: CASSPGTGKRAIYGYTF
J: TRBJ2-1; D: TRBD1; V: TRBV7-6; size: -; DNA: TGTGCCAGCAGCTTAGAAGGGGGCGCGTACAATGAGCAGTTCTTC; CDR3: CASSLEGGAYNEQFF
J: TRBJ2-3; D: -; V: TRBV27; size: -; DNA: TGTGCCAGCAGTTTAAGTCGAGGCACAGATACGCAGTATTTT; CDR3: CASSLSRGTDTQYF
J: TRBJ1-6; D: -; V: TRBV7-9; size: -; DNA: TGTGCCAGCAGCTCAGGCAGCTCCTATAATTCACCCCTCCACTTT; CDR3: CASSSGSSYNSPLHF
J: TRBJ2-5; D: -; V: TRBV7-2; size: -; DNA: TGTGCCACGACAACCCAAGAGACCCAGTACTTC; CDR3: CATTTQETQYF
J: TRBJ2-7; D: TRBD2; V: TRBV7-2; size: -; DNA: TGTGCCAGCAGCCAGCGGGGGCTTTCCTACGAGCAGTACTTC; CDR3: CASSQRGLSYEQYF
J: TRBJ2-1; D: TRBD1; V: TRBV4-3; size: -; DNA: TGCGCCAGCAGCCAAGATAGGGGACAGGGAGGAAATGAGCAGTTCTTC; CDR3: CASSQDRGQGGNEQFF